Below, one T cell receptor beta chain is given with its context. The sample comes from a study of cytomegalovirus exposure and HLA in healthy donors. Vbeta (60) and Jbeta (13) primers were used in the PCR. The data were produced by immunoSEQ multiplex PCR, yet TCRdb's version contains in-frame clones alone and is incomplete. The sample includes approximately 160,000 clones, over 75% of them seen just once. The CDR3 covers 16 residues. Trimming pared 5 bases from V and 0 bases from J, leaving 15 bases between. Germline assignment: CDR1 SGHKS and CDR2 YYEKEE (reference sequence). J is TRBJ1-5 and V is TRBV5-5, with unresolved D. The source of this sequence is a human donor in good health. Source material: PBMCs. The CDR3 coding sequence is TGTGCCAGCAGACTTGATTATACTCATAGCAATCAGCCCCAGCATTTT. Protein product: CASRLDYTHSNQPQHF.